At least ten counts were recorded for the clone carrying this T cell receptor beta chain. This sample was included in a study of tumor-infiltrating lymphocytes in primary liver carcinoma. Study in general: Tumor staging was T1-T3 N0M0; sizes spanned roughly 4.2 to 11 cm across. Roughly 3.5 to 7.13 million productive TCRbeta reads were obtained per sample, with similar numbers across tissue types.

The template, roughly 0.45 ug total RNA, yielded TCR beta cDNA made with a constant-region primer. Researchers made the TCR beta libraries by running three nested multiplex PCR rounds with slightly modified ARM-PCR. Investigators reported that the first two PCR rounds, at 10 to 11 cycles each, used TRBV1-TRBV30 forward primers with a C-beta reverse primer. TCRdb independently ran MiXCR on the multiplex PCR reads; one entry per CDR3 protein. The top ten clones hold approximately 9.7% of a sample with about 120,000 distinct CDR3 sequences, 65% of them seen once. The CDR3 consists of 16 residues. V was trimmed by 4 bases and J by 0 bases, leaving 11 bases between them. Germline-derived CDR1 and CDR2 are SGHRS and YFSETQ. Unsorted bulk tissue (roughly 19-31 mg) underwent RNA and DNA co-extraction.

The chain is built from TRBV5-1 and TRBJ2-6; a possible D gene is TRBD1 (6 bases). Sequencing used liver tumor tissue from sampling region 1. As to subset: tumor region T1, superior pole. This receptor was taken from a woman aged 60-75 years with primary liver carcinoma and hepatitis B virus infection. CDR3 DNA sequence: TGCGCCAGCAGCCTAGGACAGAACTCTGGGGCCAACGTCCTGACTTTC. Its translation is CASSLGQNSGANVLTF.